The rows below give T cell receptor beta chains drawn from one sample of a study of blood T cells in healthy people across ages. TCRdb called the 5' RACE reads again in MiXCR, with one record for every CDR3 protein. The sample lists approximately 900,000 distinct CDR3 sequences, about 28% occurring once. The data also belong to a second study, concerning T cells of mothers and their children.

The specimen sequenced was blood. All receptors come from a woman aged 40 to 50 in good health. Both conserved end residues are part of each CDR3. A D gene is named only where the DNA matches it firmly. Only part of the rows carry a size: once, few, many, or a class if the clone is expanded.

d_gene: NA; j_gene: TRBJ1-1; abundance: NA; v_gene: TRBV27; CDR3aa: CASSLFGRMNTEAFF
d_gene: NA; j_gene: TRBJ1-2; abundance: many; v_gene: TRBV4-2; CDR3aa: CASSQDGANTF
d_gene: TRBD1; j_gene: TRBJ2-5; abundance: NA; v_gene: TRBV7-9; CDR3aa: CASSRGQAQETQYF
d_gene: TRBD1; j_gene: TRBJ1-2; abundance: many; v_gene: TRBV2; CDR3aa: CASSPTGGNYGYTF
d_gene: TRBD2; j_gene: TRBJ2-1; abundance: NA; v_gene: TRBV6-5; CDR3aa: CASSLETSGGVAYNEQFF
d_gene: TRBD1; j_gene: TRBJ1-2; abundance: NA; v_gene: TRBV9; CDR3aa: CASSGGQGAEGYTF
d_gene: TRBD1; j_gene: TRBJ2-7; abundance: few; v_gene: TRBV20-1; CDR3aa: CSAGDMDRGYEQYF
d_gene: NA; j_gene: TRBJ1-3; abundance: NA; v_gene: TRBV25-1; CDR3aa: CAGSLDGSGNTIYF
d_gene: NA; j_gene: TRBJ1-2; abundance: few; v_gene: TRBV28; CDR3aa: CASSLLVGHGYTF
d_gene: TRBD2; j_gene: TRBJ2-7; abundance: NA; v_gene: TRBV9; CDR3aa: CASSVDPVAGASYEQYF
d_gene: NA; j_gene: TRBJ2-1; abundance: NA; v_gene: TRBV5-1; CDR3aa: CASSLRALDEMEQFF
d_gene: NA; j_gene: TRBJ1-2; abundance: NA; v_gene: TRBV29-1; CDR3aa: CSVEYRDSYYGYTF
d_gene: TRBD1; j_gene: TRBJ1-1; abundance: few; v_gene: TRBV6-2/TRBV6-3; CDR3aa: CASRAGQGFTEAFF
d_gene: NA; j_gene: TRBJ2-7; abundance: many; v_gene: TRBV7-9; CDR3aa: CASTRAGTYYEQYF
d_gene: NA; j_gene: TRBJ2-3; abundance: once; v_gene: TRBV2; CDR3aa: CASSVWGATSTDTQYF
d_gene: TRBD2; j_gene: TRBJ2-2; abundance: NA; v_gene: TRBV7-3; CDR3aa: CASSFAGGFTGELFF